The 5 T cell receptor beta chains below all came from one sample that was sequenced in a study of cytomegalovirus exposure and HLA in healthy donors. 60 Vbeta and 13 Jbeta primers were used in PCR. The repertoire was sequenced with immunoSEQ multiplex PCR; TCRdb's copy has only in-frame clones and lacks some. This sample carries some 190,000 clones, 79% of them seen once, and the ten largest clones take 1.6%. The specimen was PBMCs. The origin of the receptors is a woman aged 45-60 years in good health and CMV-seronegative.

The rearrangement links TRBV6-6 to TRBJ1-4; 8 nucleotides agree with TRBD1. With 8 bases clipped from V and 6 bases from J, the junction kept 5 bases outside the gene matches. The CDR3 runs 13 residues. Germline V gene data show CDR1 as MNHNY and CDR2 as SVGAGI (reference sequence). CDR3 amino acids: CASLRTGYEKLFF. CDR3 bases: TGTGCCAGCCTAAGGACAGGGTATGAAAAACTGTTTTTT.

This clone was observed a handful of times. The chain carries TRBV4-2 and TRBJ2-7; D is unclear. The V gene's germline CDR1 is LGHNA and CDR2 YNFKEQ. The CDR3 covers 12 residues. V dropped 0 bases and J dropped 3 bases, with 3 bases sitting between them. CDR3 nucleotide sequence: TGTGCCAGCAGCCAAGATTACTACGAGCAGTACTTC. It translates to CASSQDYYEQYF.

The chain employs TRBV14 and TRBJ1-4; maybe TRBD1 (5 bases). Trimming took off 0 bases at V and 3 bases at J, with 17 bases between the two ends. There are 18 residues in the CDR3. Germline loops: CDR1 SGHDN, CDR2 FVKESK. The CDR3 sequence: CASSQELRDWASNEKLFF. CDR3 bases: TGTGCCAGCAGCCAAGAATTGCGGGACTGGGCGTCTAATGAAAAACTGTTTTTT.

The J gene is TRBJ2-2, the V gene TRBV5-1; D not certain. This CDR3 spans 14 amino acids. V gave up 0 bases and J gave up 8 bases, with 11 bases separating them. Germline CDR1 SGHRS, CDR2 YFSETQ. CDR3 loop: CASSLGGYRGELFF. The DNA of the CDR3 is TGCGCCAGCAGCTTGGGAGGCTACCGGGGGGAGCTGTTTTTT.

The rearrangement uses TRBV6-1 and TRBJ2-1; 11 positions match TRBD2. V trimming: 6 bases; J trimming: 9 bases; junction bases outside the gene matches: 10. The germline CDR1 and CDR2 sequences are MNHNS and SASEGT. This CDR3 is built from 15 residues. As DNA, the CDR3 is TGTGCCAGCAGCGACAGAGGACTAGCGGGTATTGAGCAGTTCTTC. It codes for CASSDRGLAGIEQFF.